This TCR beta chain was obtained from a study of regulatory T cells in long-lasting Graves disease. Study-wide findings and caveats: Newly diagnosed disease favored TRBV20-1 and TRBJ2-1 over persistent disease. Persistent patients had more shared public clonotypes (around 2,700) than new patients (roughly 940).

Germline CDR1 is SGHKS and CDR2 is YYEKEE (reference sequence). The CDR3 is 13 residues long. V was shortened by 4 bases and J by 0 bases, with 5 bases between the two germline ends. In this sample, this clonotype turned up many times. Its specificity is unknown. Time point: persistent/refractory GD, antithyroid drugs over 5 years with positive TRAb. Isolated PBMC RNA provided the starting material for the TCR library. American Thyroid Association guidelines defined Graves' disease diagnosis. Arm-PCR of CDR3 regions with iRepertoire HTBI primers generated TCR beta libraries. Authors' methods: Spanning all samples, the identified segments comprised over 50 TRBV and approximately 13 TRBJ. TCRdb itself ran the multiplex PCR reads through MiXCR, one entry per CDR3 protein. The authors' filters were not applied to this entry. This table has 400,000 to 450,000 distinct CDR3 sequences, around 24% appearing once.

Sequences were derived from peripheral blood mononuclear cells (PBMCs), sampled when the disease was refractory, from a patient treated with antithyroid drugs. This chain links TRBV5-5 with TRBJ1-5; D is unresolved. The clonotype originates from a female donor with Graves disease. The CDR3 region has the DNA TGTGCCAGCAGCCCGTATAGCAATCAGCCCCAGCATTTT. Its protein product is CASSPYSNQPQHF. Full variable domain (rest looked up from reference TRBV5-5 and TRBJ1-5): DAGVTQSPTHLIKTRGQQVTLRCSPISGHKSVSWYQQVLGQGPQFIFQYYEKEERGRGNFPDRFSARQFPNYSSELNVNALLLGDSALYLCASSPYSNQPQHFGDGTRLSIL.